The 32 T cell receptor beta chains given below trace back to one sample, sequenced in a study of blood T cell repertoires in COVID-19. TCRdb's table, derived via immunoSEQ multiplex PCR, lists solely in-frame clones and lacks some. The table lists some 150,000 clones, 65% to 90% of them singletons. Sequencing was done on a sample of peripheral blood. These receptors all stem from a woman in her fifties or sixties in a cohort sampled during active or convalescent COVID-19.

The CDR3 DNA reads as TGTGCCAGCAGATTTGGACACCTCACCGGGGAGCTGTTTTTT. Protein: CASRFGHLTGELFF. V usage is TRBV6-5 and J usage is TRBJ2-2; the D gene is possibly TRBD1 (5 bases). The CDR3 has 14 amino acids. The germline V gene encodes CDR1 MNHEY and CDR2 SVGAGI. Deletions cut 6 bases from V and 4 bases from J, with 12 bases between.

In this sample, this clone turned up a few times. This sequence joins TRBV11-2 and TRBJ1-4; tentatively, D is TRBD1 (6 bases). The V end was cut by 1 base, the J end by 7 bases, with 13 bases between. CDR1 and CDR2 (germline): SGHAT, FQNNGV. There are 15 residues in the CDR3. CDR3: CASSLADRRGEKLFF. The CDR3 nucleotides are TGTGCCAGCAGCTTAGCGGACAGAAGAGGTGAAAAACTGTTTTTT.

The table lists this clone with a count of one. This chain links TRBV12-3 or TRBV12-4 with TRBJ1-5; D not resolved. The CDR3 totals 13 residues. The V end was cut by 6 bases, the J end by 4 bases, with 10 bases between. Here the CDR3 reads CASRWTENQPQHF. In nucleotides, the CDR3 is TGTGCCAGCAGATGGACTGAAAATCAGCCCCAGCATTTT.

Here the CDR3 reads CASSLGGAAASNYGYTF. Here the CDR3 DNA reads TGTGCCAGCAGCTTAGGGGGCGCGGCTGCTTCGAACTATGGCTACACCTTC. This chain joins TRBV5-4 and TRBJ1-2; 7 positions agree with TRBD1. The trim removed 2 bases at V and 2 bases at J, leaving 12 bases unmatched. CDR1 is SGHNT, CDR2 YYREEE, per germline (reference sequence). The length of the CDR3 is 17 residues.

This clone came up a few times. The genes are TRBV7-9 and TRBJ2-7; weak D call: TRBD1 (6 bases). Germline V lookup: CDR1 SEHNR, CDR2 FQNEAQ (reference sequence). Deletions cut 7 bases from V and 4 bases from J, with 11 bases between. The CDR3 has 12 residues. Here the CDR3 DNA reads TGTGCCAGCACCAACCAGGGGTACGAGCAGTACTTC. Translation: CASTNQGYEQYF.

The chain carries TRBV4-3 and TRBJ1-1, with 8 nucleotides matching TRBD1. CDR3 size: 17 residues. The V gene end was trimmed by 3 bases and the J gene end by 1 base; junction bases not matched to a gene: 10. Germline V gives CDR1 LGHNA, CDR2 YSLEER. CDR3 bases: TGCGCCAGCAGCCAGGATCTACACAGGGGGAAGAACACTGAAGCTTTCTTT. Translating it yields CASSQDLHRGKNTEAFF.

This clone was counted many times. V usage is TRBV6-4 and J usage is TRBJ2-1; 13 positions match TRBD2. This CDR3 is 15 amino acids long. Trimming at V came to 0 bases and at J to 8 bases, leaving 1 base not matched to a gene. Germline assignment: CDR1 MRHNA and CDR2 SNTAGT. CDR3 in DNA: TGTGCCAGCAGTGACTCACTAGCGGGGGGGCATGAGCAGTTCTTC. Protein product: CASSDSLAGGHEQFF.

The gene calls are TRBV9 and TRBJ2-1; TRBD2 might be the D (5 bases). The CDR3 loop spans 17 amino acids. In germline, CDR1 is SGDLS, CDR2 YYNGEE. V was clipped by 4 bases and J by 1 base, with 18 bases between them. Here the CDR3 reads CASSPSHGLYSYNEQFF. The CDR3 DNA sequence: TGTGCCAGCAGCCCATCCCATGGACTTTATTCCTACAATGAGCAGTTCTTC. The full variable domain, completed using reference TRBV9 and TRBJ2-1, is DSGVTQTPKHLITATGQRVTLRCSPRSGDLSVYWYQQSLDQGLQFLIQYYNGEERAKGNILERFSAQQFPDLHSELNLSSLELGDSALYFCASSPSHGLYSYNEQFFGPGTRLTVL.

CDR3 residues: CATSETSGNEQFF. Written as DNA, the CDR3 is TGTGCCACCAGTGAGACTAGCGGCAATGAGCAGTTCTTC. The V gene is TRBV24-1, the J gene TRBJ2-1, with TRBD2 matching 9 bases. Germline CDR1 is KGHDR and CDR2 is SFDVKD. V lost 4 bases to trimming and J lost 6 bases; unmatched junction nucleotides: 0. The CDR3 is 13 amino acids.

The genes are TRBV7-9 and TRBJ2-3; TRBD1 aligns across 7 bases. This CDR3 has 14 residues. Unmatched junction bases numbered 7, after V lost 10 bases and J lost 0 bases. Per the germline V gene, CDR1 is SEHNR and CDR2 is FQNEAQ (reference sequence). CDR3 protein: CATCPGQSTDTQYF. In nucleotides, the CDR3 is TGTGCCACCTGCCCGGGACAGAGCACAGATACGCAGTATTTT. The full variable domain, its missing parts supplied by reference TRBV7-9 and TRBJ2-3, is DTGVSQNPRHKITKRGQNVTFRCDPISEHNRLYWYRQTLGQGPEFLTYFQNEAQLEKSRLLSDRFSAERPKGSFSTLEIQRTEQGDSAMYLCATCPGQSTDTQYFGPGTRLTVL.

The chain links TRBV11-2 to TRBJ1-4, with D unclear. CDR3 length equals 15 residues. The germline CDR1 and CDR2 sequences are SGHAT and FQNNGV. Trimming left V 5 bases short and J 3 bases short, with 13 bases between. Written as DNA, the CDR3 is TGTGCCAGCAGCCAAAACTTTGCTGCTAATGAAAAACTGTTTTTT. Translation gives CASSQNFAANEKLFF.

The sample holds one count of this clone. This chain joins TRBV27 and TRBJ2-3, with 10 bases identical to TRBD2. CDR3 length: 16 amino acids. Per the germline V gene, CDR1 is MNHEY and CDR2 is SMNVEV (reference sequence). With 6 bases clipped from V and 6 bases from J, the junction kept 12 bases outside the gene matches. The CDR3 DNA reads TGTGCCAGCAGGGTCCCTGAGCGGGGGGGCAGGGATACGCAGTATTTT. As protein: CASRVPERGGRDTQYF.

The chain is built from TRBV6-2 or TRBV6-3 and TRBJ1-1; no definite D call. The CDR3 spans 16 residues. Germline CDR1 reads MNHEY; CDR2 reads SVGEGT. Trimming left V 10 bases short and J 5 bases short, with 26 bases between. For the CDR3, the DNA is TGTGCCACCACCCCCGGGGTGAGGCGTGCGGGGACTGAAGCTTTCTTT. It specifies CATTPGVRRAGTEAFF.

The DNA for the CDR3 is TGCGCCAGCAGCCCAAGACAGTTAATGTCCACTGAAGCTTTCTTT. Protein product: CASSPRQLMSTEAFF. J is TRBJ1-1 and V is TRBV5-1, with TRBD1 as a possible D gene (5 bases). This CDR3 spans 15 amino acids. Germline assignment: CDR1 SGHRS and CDR2 YFSETQ. V shed 4 bases and J shed 4 bases, with 17 bases lying between them.

The V call is TRBV4-1, the J call TRBJ2-7; 9 bases are shared with TRBD1. This CDR3 comprises 21 residues. Germline CDR1 is MGHRA and CDR2 is YSYEKL. After removal of 0 bases from V and 2 bases from J, the junction contained 20 bases not matched to a gene. Here the CDR3 reads CASSQERGGQGTIKGTYEQYF. CDR3 nucleotides: TGCGCCAGCAGCCAAGAGAGAGGAGGACAGGGGACTATTAAGGGGACCTACGAGCAGTACTTC.

The rearrangement uses TRBV7-3 and TRBJ2-3; 11 bases line up with TRBD2. Trimming took 5 bases from V and 14 from J; bases not matched to a gene: 9. From germline, CDR1 is SGHTA and CDR2 FQGTGA. This CDR3 comprises 13 residues. The CDR3 DNA follows: TGTGCCAGCAGCGAAATAGCGGGGGGGCCGTTGTATTTT. The encoded protein is CASSEIAGGPLYF.

V usage is TRBV29-1 and J usage is TRBJ1-2; TRBD1 matches 8 bases. Germline assignment: CDR1 SQVTM and CDR2 ANQGSEA. The CDR3 consists of 14 residues. V gave up 6 bases and J gave up 2 bases; unmatched junction bases: 8. The CDR3 DNA is TGCAGCGTCATTGGGGGACAGGCCAACTATGGCTACACCTTC. Translating gives CSVIGGQANYGYTF.

V is TRBV7-2 and J is TRBJ2-5; the match to TRBD1 covers 8 bases. V was clipped by 3 bases and J by 2 bases; unmatched bases: 2. Per the germline V gene, CDR1 is SGHTA and CDR2 is FQGNSA. There are 14 residues in the CDR3. Written as DNA, the CDR3 is TGTGCCAGCAGCTTCCAGGGGGCTCAAGAGACCCAGTACTTC. Its protein product is CASSFQGAQETQYF.

The rearrangement uses TRBV6-5 and TRBJ2-3, with 7 positions matching TRBD2. The CDR3 runs 14 residues. With V trimmed by 6 bases and J by 4 bases, 7 bases remained unmatched. CDR1 MNHEY and CDR2 SVGAGI come from the germline V gene. As DNA, the CDR3 is TGTGCCAGCAGGGTCGGCGGGGGAGCAGATACGCAGTATTTT. Protein sequence: CASRVGGGADTQYF.

This clone was seen many times. V gene TRBV4-3 combines with J gene TRBJ1-2; D may be TRBD1 (5 bases). The CDR3 loop spans 18 amino acids. The V end was cut by 0 bases, the J end by 13 bases, with 30 bases between. Germline V gene lookup returns CDR1 LGHNA and CDR2 YSLEER. The CDR3 DNA reads as TGCGCCAGCAGCCAAGATAGGTGGGGGGTCGAGGGGCTATACAACTCCACCTTC. Its translation is CASSQDRWGVEGLYNSTF.

This clone came up once. V is TRBV20-1 and J is TRBJ1-2; D is uncertain. The V and J ends lost 2 bases and 14 bases respectively, with 9 bases between them. In germline, CDR1 is DFQATT, CDR2 SNEGSKA (reference sequence). CDR3 length equals 9 residues. The DNA for the CDR3 is TGCAGTGCTAGAATCCGTGTGACCTTC. Encoded protein: CSARIRVTF.

This clone was detected a few times. This sequence joins TRBV7-9 and TRBJ1-5, with D maybe TRBD1 (6 bases). The ends were cut back, 5 bases at V and 2 bases at J, with 16 bases in the middle. The CDR3 runs 16 residues. Germline assignment: CDR1 SEHNR and CDR2 FQNEAQ (reference sequence). The CDR3 nucleotides read TGTGCCAGCAGCCGCCTAGGGCCAGGGGGCAATCAGCCCCAGCATTTT. Its protein is CASSRLGPGGNQPQHF.

The sample holds one count of this clone. The gene calls are TRBV13 and TRBJ2-3; D uncertain. The CDR3 sequence is 14 residues long. Trimming removed 0 bases from V and 2 bases from J, with 6 bases in between. Germline V gives CDR1 PRHDT, CDR2 FYEKMQ (reference sequence). The CDR3 loop reads CASSLGQYTDTQYF. The CDR3 DNA is TGTGCCAGCAGCTTAGGACAGTACACAGATACGCAGTATTTT.

The chain uses TRBV12-3 or TRBV12-4 and TRBJ1-3; possible D gene TRBD1, 6 bases. CDR3 length: 12 amino acids. Trimming took off 9 bases at V and 3 bases at J, with 9 bases between the two ends. CDR3 DNA sequence: TGTGCCAGTGGACAGAATGGAAACACCATATATTTT. Encoded protein: CASGQNGNTIYF.

The genes are TRBV3-1 (or the pseudogene TRBV3-2) and TRBJ1-1, with D possibly TRBD1 on 5 matching bases. The germline V and J ends were trimmed by 0 bases and 1 base, with 6 bases remaining between them. Germline values: CDR1 LGHDT, CDR2 YNNKEL (reference sequence). This CDR3 is 14 amino acids long. CDR3 loop: CASSQEDRNTEAFF. Here the CDR3 DNA reads TGTGCCAGCAGCCAAGAAGACAGGAACACTGAAGCTTTCTTT.

This chain connects TRBV27 to TRBJ1-4; 9 bases align to TRBD1. Trimming removed 6 bases from V and 4 bases from J; junction bases left unmatched: 3. Looked up from germline, CDR1 is MNHEY and CDR2 is SMNVEV (reference sequence). This CDR3 has 14 amino acids. In DNA form, the CDR3 reads TGTGCCAGCAGACAGACAGGGGGTAATGAAAAACTGTTTTTT. Translation: CASRQTGGNEKLFF.

The J gene is TRBJ2-7, the V gene TRBV19; D not certain. CDR1 and CDR2 from the germline V gene are LNHDA and SQIVND (reference sequence). This CDR3 is built from 14 residues. Trimming took 11 bases from V and 1 from J, leaving 18 bases between them. The CDR3 sequence: CASSSAGNSYEQYF. In DNA form, the CDR3 reads TGTGCCTCGAGTAGTGCAGGCAATTCCTACGAGCAGTACTTC.

The V call is TRBV5-1, the J call TRBJ1-6; TRBD1 aligns across 10 bases. Germline trimming cut 4 bases from V and 10 bases from J; bases unmatched to any gene: 11. From germline, CDR1 is SGHRS and CDR2 YFSETQ. The CDR3 runs to 16 residues. The CDR3 region is CASSMGTGVGDSPLHF. DNA of the CDR3: TGCGCCAGCAGCATGGGGACAGGGGTTGGGGACTCACCCCTCCACTTT.

The CDR3 here is CASSYPQSRQFF. CDR3 DNA sequence: TGTGCCAGCAGTTACCCACAGTCCAGGCAGTTCTTC. The J gene is TRBJ2-1, the V gene TRBV6-2 or TRBV6-3; no clear D gene. Trimming pared 2 bases from V and 12 bases from J, leaving 11 bases between. This CDR3 contains 12 residues. Germline V gene data show CDR1 as MNHEY and CDR2 as SVGEGT.

The genes are TRBV19 and TRBJ1-6, with D possibly matching TRBD1 (6 bases). This CDR3 spans 17 amino acids. The V end was cut by 9 bases, the J end by 10 bases, with 28 bases between. From germline, CDR1 is LNHDA and CDR2 SQIVND (reference sequence). The CDR3 here is CASRNVTGQWVGSPLHF. The CDR3 region has the DNA TGTGCCAGCCGAAATGTAACAGGGCAGTGGGTTGGATCACCCCTCCACTTT.

The rearrangement uses TRBV25-1 and TRBJ2-5; 10 bases line up with TRBD1. Germline V gene lookup returns CDR1 MGHDK and CDR2 SYGVNS. The CDR3 loop spans 15 amino acids. With V trimmed by 5 bases and J by 5 bases, 8 bases remained unmatched. The CDR3, as DNA: TGTGCCAGCAGTTTTGGACAGGGGGTACGGGAGACCCAGTACTTC. It is translated as CASSFGQGVRETQYF. Using reference TRBV25-1 and TRBJ2-5 for the parts outside the CDR3, the full variable domain is EADIYQTPRYLVIGTGKKITLECSQTMGHDKMYWYQQDPGMELHLIHYSYGVNSTEKGDLSSESTVSRIRTEHFPLTLESARPSHTSQYLCASSFGQGVRETQYFGPGTRLLVL.

The gene calls are TRBV19 and TRBJ1-2, with 7 bases lining up with TRBD1. Looked up from germline, CDR1 is LNHDA and CDR2 is SQIVND (reference sequence). The CDR3 length is 15 residues. V lost 5 bases and J lost 8; bases outside the gene matches: 14. CDR3 DNA sequence: TGTGCCAGTAGTGAGCGAGACAGGGCCTCTGGAGGCTACACCTTC. Its protein is CASSERDRASGGYTF.